Listed below are T cell receptor beta chains from one sample, sequenced in a study of blood T cells in healthy people across ages. Via MiXCR, TCRdb re-called the 5' RACE reads, giving one row per CDR3 protein. The sample holds roughly 800,000 distinct CDR3 sequences; roughly 64% are singletons and the top ten take approximately 23%. Sequenced input: blood. The source is a man in his thirties or forties in good health. Both conserved end residues are part of each CDR3. The D gene is left open where the match is weak.

d_call v_call cdr3_aa
TRBD2 TRBV7-2 CASSRKTSGGAETQYF
- TRBV27 CASMERPSTDTQYF
- TRBV2 CASSGIPVGDQETQYF
TRBD2 TRBV12-3/TRBV12-4 CASSSHGRRSTDTQYF
TRBD2 TRBV7-2 CASNHGGGSYEQYF
TRBD1 TRBV7-9 CASSAGDRGRHTEAFF
- TRBV7-2 CASTEGVDWRRTDTQYF
TRBD1 TRBV2 CASKLQGAVYEQYF
- TRBV30 CAWSLTPGNSPLHF
TRBD2 TRBV4-2 CASGVGLAGRDTQYF
- TRBV12-3/TRBV12-4 CASSTGYWGYTF
- TRBV7-2 CASSFLIPSDTQYF
- TRBV4-1 CASSGVLGETQYF
- TRBV5-4 CASRESTGKWAEAFF
- TRBV7-2 CASSLDGRTYNEQFF
TRBD1 TRBV6-6 CASSSPDARDRGNTQYF
- TRBV29-1 CSVAGDGRGPTQYF
- TRBV20-1 CSARLQTVAYEQYF
TRBD2 TRBV20-1 CSAGEVGGTTTDTQYF
TRBD2 TRBV20-1 CSASREGLYEQYF
TRBD2 TRBV10-3 CATSFGLAENEQFF
TRBD2 TRBV7-9 CASSPRASGIERDTQYF
TRBD2 TRBV20-1 CSAKPGLALGYEQYF
TRBD2 TRBV9 CASSVVAGVYNEQYF
- TRBV4-2 CASSQEFQDPSYEQYF
- TRBV20-1 CSALKSGSTDTQYF
- TRBV2 CASTGGASSGDTQYF
- TRBV27 CASSWPVTSTDTQYF
- TRBV3-1 CASSQLGSRSKETQYF
TRBD2 TRBV10-3 CAISQTSGNDGETQFF
- TRBV7-2 CASSHSGGLSYEQYF
TRBD1 TRBV20-1 CSAREQGREQYF
- TRBV29-1 CSVVPDKDEQYF
- TRBV3-1 CASSQGKVQPQHF
- TRBV5-6 CASSLAAGYSYEQYF
- TRBV11-1 CASSFLGDAYGYTF
TRBD2 TRBV7-2 CASSFPTTSGIEETQYF
- TRBV6-2/TRBV6-3 CASTSQGGSYNEQFF
TRBD1 TRBV6-2/TRBV6-3 CSTGTGTYNEQFF
- TRBV2 CASIGGGRSYEQYF
- TRBV7-2 CASSLLIRDVGNEQFF
TRBD1 TRBV29-1 CSVTGQGSFHEQYF
TRBD2 TRBV20-1 CSVIGGGLSYEQYF
TRBD1 TRBV5-1 CASSLALRQGYEQFF
- TRBV2 CASSPQRAAYSNQPQHF
TRBD1 TRBV3-1 CASSWGQAEAFF
TRBD2 TRBV7-8 CASSFSSGRATGKNEQFF